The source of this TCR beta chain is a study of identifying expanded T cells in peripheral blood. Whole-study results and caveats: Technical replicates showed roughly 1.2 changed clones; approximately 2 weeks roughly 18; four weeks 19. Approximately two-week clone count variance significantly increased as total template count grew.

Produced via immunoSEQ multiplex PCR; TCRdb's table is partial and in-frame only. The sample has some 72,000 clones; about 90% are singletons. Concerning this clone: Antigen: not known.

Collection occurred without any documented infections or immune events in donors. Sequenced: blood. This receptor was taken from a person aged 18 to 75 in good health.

In DNA, the CDR3 is TGTGCCAGCAGCAGGGCGGGTTCCTACAATGAGCAGTTCTTC. Its protein product is CASSRAGSYNEQFF. The rearrangement joins TRBV11-2 to TRBJ2-1; D is perhaps TRBD2 (5 bases). V lost 5 bases and J lost 1, with 9 bases in between. This CDR3 contains 14 residues. CDR1 is SGHAT and CDR2 is FQNNGV in the germline V gene.